This is a list of T cell receptor beta chains from one sample in a study of blood T cell repertoires in COVID-19. Profiled with immunoSEQ multiplex PCR; TCRdb holds only in-frame clones, not every one. Of roughly 50,000 clones detected, approximately 90% appear once; the ten largest clones hold less than 3%. Sequenced sample: peripheral blood. These receptor sequences come from an elderly woman with COVID-19, enrolled during active disease. Both conserved end residues are part of each CDR3. D genes are given only for firm matches. The size of a clone is reported for some rows only, either as once, few or many, or as a class for expanded clones.

-	TRBJ2-5	-	TRBV11-3	CASSQPPGETQYF	TGTGCCAGCAGCCAACCACCCGGGGAGACCCAGTACTTC
-	TRBJ1-2	-	TRBV28	CASSPPGHFFNYGYTF	TGTGCCAGCAGTCCTCCGGGACACTTTTTTAACTATGGCTACACCTTC
-	TRBJ2-1	TRBD2	TRBV7-6	CASSSQLLTSGASANEQFF	TGTGCCAGCAGCTCCCAGCTCCTTACTAGCGGGGCTAGTGCAAATGAGCAGTTCTTC
-	TRBJ2-7	-	TRBV7-7	CASSRGGQGGGEQYF	TGTGCTAGCAGCCGGGGGGGACAGGGTGGTGGCGAGCAGTACTTC
-	TRBJ1-1	TRBD1	TRBV28	CASSPAGQGAFTEAFF	TGTGCCAGCAGTCCCGCTGGACAGGGTGCCTTCACTGAAGCTTTCTTT
once	TRBJ1-4	-	TRBV5-5	CASSPRVRATNEKLFF	TGTGCCAGCAGCCCCAGGGTACGGGCAACTAATGAAAAACTGTTTTTT
-	TRBJ2-1	-	TRBV19	CASSIFGGAYNEQFF	TGTGCCAGTAGTATATTCGGCGGGGCCTACAATGAGCAGTTCTTC
-	TRBJ1-1	-	TRBV19	CASGGWGNTEAFF	TGTGCCAGTGGAGGGTGGGGAAACACTGAAGCTTTCTTT
once	TRBJ2-7	-	TRBV28	CASSPTGVTYEQYF	TGTGCCAGCAGTCCCACGGGGGTCACCTACGAGCAGTACTTC
-	TRBJ2-3	-	TRBV5-1	CASSLEAGTDTQYF	TGCGCCAGCAGCTTGGAGGCGGGCACAGATACGCAGTATTTT
-	TRBJ1-2	-	TRBV9	CASSVATGGTYGYTF	TGTGCCAGCAGCGTAGCTACGGGGGGAACCTATGGCTACACCTTC
-	TRBJ1-4	-	TRBV6-5	CASRLQGTDEKLFF	TGTGCCAGCAGACTTCAGGGTACAGATGAAAAACTGTTTTTT
-	TRBJ1-4	-	TRBV5-6	CASSLQGRVLDATNEKLFF	TGTGCCAGCAGCTTGCAGGGCAGGGTACTTGACGCAACTAATGAAAAACTGTTTTTT
-	TRBJ2-3	-	TRBV4-2	CASSQGGAGDTQYF	TGTGCCAGCAGCCAAGGGGGAGCGGGAGATACGCAGTATTTT
-	TRBJ2-5	TRBD2	TRBV11-2	CASSPTRGASGQETQYF	TGTGCCAGCAGCCCCACCCGCGGGGCTAGCGGGCAAGAGACCCAGTACTTC
-	TRBJ2-5	-	TRBV5-1	CASSPDTSEGTQYF	TGCGCCAGCAGCCCGGACACCTCGGAGGGGACCCAGTACTTC
-	TRBJ1-5	-	TRBV23-1	CASSQPRGAGFNQPQHF	TGCGCCAGCAGTCAACCGCGGGGCGCGGGATTCAATCAGCCCCAGCATTTT
-	TRBJ1-1	-	TRBV6-2/TRBV6-3	CASSFQGRTSTEAFF	TGTGCCAGCAGTTTTCAGGGTAGGACTAGCACTGAAGCTTTCTTT
-	TRBJ2-7	TRBD1	TRBV7-9	CASSFTGGASSEQYF	TGTGCCAGCAGTTTTACAGGGGGCGCCTCTAGTGAGCAGTACTTC
-	TRBJ2-5	-	TRBV3-1/TRBV3-2	CASSQGRETQYF	TGTGCCAGCAGCCAAGGGCGGGAGACCCAGTACTTC
-	TRBJ2-4	TRBD1	TRBV5-8	CASSPRDRKNIQYF	TGTGCCAGCAGCCCCCGGGACAGAAAAAACATTCAGTACTTC
-	TRBJ2-3	-	TRBV18	CASSRETDTQYF	TGTGCCAGCTCTCGGGAAACAGATACGCAGTATTTT
few	TRBJ1-4	-	TRBV25-1	CASSDLGATNEKLFF	TGTGCCAGCAGTGACCTCGGGGCAACTAATGAAAAACTGTTTTTT
once	TRBJ1-1	TRBD1	TRBV18	CASSPGTGAGTEAFF	TGTGCCAGCTCACCGGGGACAGGAGCGGGGACTGAAGCTTTCTTT
-	TRBJ1-2	-	TRBV6-6	CASSYRDSYTF	TGTGCCAGCAGTTACCGGGACTCCTACACCTTC